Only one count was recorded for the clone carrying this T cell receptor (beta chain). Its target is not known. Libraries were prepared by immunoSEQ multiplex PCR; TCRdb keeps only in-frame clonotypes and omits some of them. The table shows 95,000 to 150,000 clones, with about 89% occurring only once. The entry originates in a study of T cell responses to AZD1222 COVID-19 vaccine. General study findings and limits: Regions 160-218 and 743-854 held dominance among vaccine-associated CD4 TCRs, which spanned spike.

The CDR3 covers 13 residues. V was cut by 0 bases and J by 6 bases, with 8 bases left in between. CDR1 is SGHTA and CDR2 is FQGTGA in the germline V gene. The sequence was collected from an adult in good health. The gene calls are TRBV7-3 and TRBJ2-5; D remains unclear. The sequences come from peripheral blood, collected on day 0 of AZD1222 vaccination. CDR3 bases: TGTGCCAGCAGCTTAACCCCGGGTCAGACCCAGTACTTC. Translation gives CASSLTPGQTQYF.